This T cell receptor beta chain was observed in a study of T cells in Graves' hyperthyroidism and ophthalmopathy. TCR beta CDR3 region amplification was performed from RNA transcripts. Primed by the HTBI set, a first-round RT-PCR was run on the TCR CDR3. TCRdb called the multiplex PCR reads again in MiXCR, with one record for every CDR3 protein. The table shows fewer than 750,000 distinct CDR3 sequences, with roughly 14% occurring only once. Clinicians diagnosed patients from clinical symptoms, serum thyroxine and TRAb, thyroid ultrasound and orbital computed tomography. This clonotype was picked up many times. The CDR3 contains 15 residues. The germline V gene encodes CDR1 SGHTA and CDR2 FQGNSA. The trim removed 5 bases at V and 3 bases at J, leaving 7 bases unmatched.

The chain combines TRBV7-2 with TRBJ2-7; 10 positions agree with TRBD2. This receptor was taken from a woman between 35 and 50 years old with Graves' ophthalmopathy. Sequencing used blood. As DNA, the CDR3 is TGTGCCAGCAGCCCAGGGACTAGCGCCTTCTACGAGCAGTACTTC. Protein product: CASSPGTSAFYEQYF.